Listed below are T cell receptor beta chains from one sample, sequenced in a study of blood T cell repertoires in COVID-19. Method: immunoSEQ multiplex PCR; TCRdb's copy keeps in-frame clones and lacks some. The table includes 55,000 to 75,000 clones, about 73% detected once. Specimen: peripheral blood. These receptors were taken from a man between 60 and 70 years old with acute or convalescent COVID-19. CDR3s include the opening cysteine and the closing phenylalanine or tryptophan. Fields, in order: V gene, J gene, clone size, D gene, CDR3 protein, CDR3 DNA. D genes are given only for firm matches. Only part of the rows carry a size: once, few, many, or a class if the clone is expanded.

TRBV9	TRBJ2-1	.	TRBD2	CASSVVVGGTDYNEQFF	TGTGCCAGCAGCGTAGTCGTCGGGGGGACCGACTACAATGAGCAGTTCTTC
TRBV7-6	TRBJ2-7	.	TRBD2	CASSLQPGGPYEQYF	TGTGCCAGCAGCTTACAGCCGGGAGGTCCCTACGAGCAGTACTTC
TRBV30	TRBJ2-1	few	TRBD2	CAWSGGGLLGNEQFF	TGTGCCTGGAGTGGCGGGGGACTTCTGGGGAATGAGCAGTTCTTC
TRBV5-1	TRBJ2-7	.	.	CASSFERDEQYF	TGCGCCAGCAGCTTCGAGCGAGACGAGCAGTACTTC
TRBV10-3	TRBJ2-3	.	TRBD2	CAIILTSGGWGNTSSTDTQYF	TGTGCCATCATCCTGACTAGCGGGGGGTGGGGCAATACCTCTAGCACAGATACGCAGTATTTT
TRBV5-1	TRBJ1-1	.	.	CASSPGGRQIDFF	TGCGCCAGCAGCCCTGGAGGGCGACAGATTGATTTCTTT
TRBV5-1	TRBJ1-1	once	TRBD1	CASSQTGTTEAFF	TGCGCCAGCAGTCAGACAGGGACCACTGAAGCTTTCTTT
TRBV5-4	TRBJ2-5	.	TRBD2	CASSRTSGWEETQYF	TGTGCCAGCAGCCGGACTAGCGGGTGGGAGGAGACCCAGTACTTC
TRBV2	TRBJ2-3	.	TRBD1	CASRSRGRTDTQYF	TGTGCCAGCAGGAGCAGGGGGCGAACAGATACGCAGTATTTT
TRBV19	TRBJ1-1	few	TRBD1	CASSIQGAEGTEAFF	TGTGCCAGTAGTATTCAGGGGGCGGAAGGCACTGAAGCTTTCTTT
TRBV27	TRBJ2-5	.	TRBD1	CASSFQGTGEETQYF	TGTGCCAGCAGTTTTCAGGGGACAGGGGAAGAGACCCAGTACTTC
TRBV6-5	TRBJ1-2	.	.	CASGRTANNYGYTF	TGTGCCAGCGGACGGACAGCTAATAACTATGGCTACACCTTC
TRBV2	TRBJ1-6	.	TRBD1	CASVGQGNSPLHF	TGTGCCAGCGTCGGACAGGGTAATTCACCCCTCCACTTT
TRBV25-1	TRBJ2-1	.	.	CASSESREYNEQFF	TGTGCCAGCAGTGAATCACGGGAGTACAATGAGCAGTTCTTC
TRBV7-3	TRBJ1-1	.	TRBD1	CASSATGVTEAFF	TGTGCCAGCAGCGCGACAGGGGTCACTGAAGCTTTCTTT
TRBV2	TRBJ1-2	once	.	CAGGGTAYGYTF	TGTGCCGGGGGGGGTACAGCTTATGGCTACACCTTC
TRBV4-1	TRBJ2-2	.	.	CASSQGEHTGELFF	TGCGCCAGCAGCCAAGGGGAGCACACCGGGGAGCTGTTTTTT
TRBV25-1	TRBJ2-2	.	TRBD2	CASRTSGGDKNTGELFF	TGTGCCAGCAGAACTAGCGGGGGGGATAAGAACACCGGGGAGCTGTTTTTT
TRBV2	TRBJ1-2	.	TRBD1	CASSPGQLIYGYTF	TGTGCCAGCAGTCCGGGACAGCTTATTTATGGCTACACCTTC
TRBV6-5	TRBJ1-1	.	.	CASTPWAGNTEAFF	TGTGCCAGCACCCCCTGGGCAGGGAACACTGAAGCTTTCTTT
TRBV20-1	TRBJ2-7	once	TRBD1	CSVQGDYEQYF	TGCAGTGTGCAGGGGGACTACGAGCAGTACTTC
TRBV7-9	TRBJ2-5	few	.	CASSHAFWRAAETQYF	TGTGCCAGCAGCCACGCGTTCTGGCGGGCGGCAGAGACCCAGTACTTC
TRBV5-4	TRBJ2-7	few	TRBD2	CASRAGLAGDTYEQYF	TGTGCCAGCAGGGCCGGACTAGCGGGAGACACCTACGAGCAGTACTTC
TRBV24-1	TRBJ2-2	.	TRBD1	CATSYSGDSAYTGELFF	TGTGCCACCAGTTACTCCGGGGACAGCGCATACACCGGGGAGCTGTTTTTT
TRBV30	TRBJ1-5	.	.	CAWSVWGRGFNQPQHF	TGTGCCTGGAGTGTTTGGGGACGGGGGTTCAATCAGCCCCAGCATTTT
TRBV6-4	TRBJ2-2	.	.	CASSDSNYRGTGELFF	TGTGCCAGCAGTGACTCTAATTATCGGGGCACCGGGGAGCTGTTTTTT
TRBV28	TRBJ2-1	.	.	CASSLEGVSNEQFF	TGTGCCAGCAGTTTGGAGGGAGTCTCCAATGAGCAGTTCTTC
TRBV29-1	TRBJ2-5	few	.	CSVERSGEETQYF	TGCAGCGTTGAAAGGTCAGGCGAAGAGACCCAGTACTTC
TRBV5-1	TRBJ2-1	.	.	CASRVSGSYNGQFF	TGCGCCAGCAGGGTCTCCGGGTCCTACAATGGGCAGTTCTTC
TRBV7-3	TRBJ1-3	few	.	CASSLTAGGNTIYF	TGTGCCAGCAGCTTAACGGCGGGGGGAAACACCATATATTTT
TRBV28	TRBJ2-1	few	.	CASIPTGRNNEQFF	TGTGCCAGCATCCCCACAGGCCGAAACAATGAGCAGTTCTTC
TRBV3-1/TRBV3-2	TRBJ1-5	.	.	CASSQDLSNQPQHF	TGTGCCAGCAGCCAAGATCTTAGCAATCAGCCCCAGCATTTT
TRBV5-6	TRBJ1-6	.	TRBD1	CASSWTGGNSPLHF	TGTGCCAGCAGCTGGACAGGGGGGAATTCACCCCTCCACTTT
TRBV19	TRBJ2-5	few	TRBD2	CASRLAGEQETQYF	TGTGCCAGTAGACTAGCGGGAGAGCAAGAGACCCAGTACTTC
TRBV28	TRBJ1-1	.	.	CASLTFAREENTEAFF	TGTGCCAGCCTCACATTCGCGAGGGAAGAGAACACTGAAGCTTTCTTT
TRBV19	TRBJ2-7	.	.	CASSIVRGVTYEQYF	TGTGCCAGTAGTATTGTCAGGGGGGTAACCTACGAGCAGTACTTC
TRBV5-4	TRBJ1-1	once	TRBD1	CASSFFDRGPYTEAFF	TGTGCCAGCAGCTTTTTTGACAGGGGACCCTACACTGAAGCTTTCTTT
TRBV5-1	TRBJ2-1	.	TRBD2	CASRGGLAGSNEQFF	TGCGCCAGCAGGGGGGGACTAGCGGGTTCCAATGAGCAGTTCTTC
TRBV10-2	TRBJ2-7	.	.	CASTILPRDSEQYF	TGCGCCAGCACTATCCTACCCCGGGACTCCGAGCAGTACTTC
TRBV4-1	TRBJ2-6	few	TRBD2	CASSPIGLADTSGANVLTF	TGCGCCAGCAGCCCAATAGGACTAGCGGATACTTCTGGGGCCAACGTCCTGACTTTC
TRBV7-9	TRBJ1-2	.	TRBD1	CASSQTRDRSYGYTF	TGTGCCAGCAGCCAGACCCGGGACAGGTCCTATGGCTACACCTTC
TRBV4-2	TRBJ2-1	few	.	CASSQDLFGEQFF	TGTGCCAGCAGCCAGGACTTGTTTGGTGAGCAGTTCTTC
TRBV2	TRBJ2-7	.	TRBD1	CASYRDRVYEQYF	TGTGCCAGTTACCGGGACAGGGTCTACGAGCAGTACTTC
TRBV11-2	TRBJ2-3	.	.	CASSRTGNTDTQYF	TGTGCCAGCAGCCGTACAGGGAATACAGATACGCAATATTTT
TRBV3-1/TRBV3-2	TRBJ1-1	.	.	CASSQTESEAFF	TGTGCCAGCAGCCAAACCGAGAGTGAAGCTTTCTTT
TRBV7-6	TRBJ2-5	.	TRBD2	CASSSPASGTQYF	TGTGCCAGCAGCTCCCCGGCTAGCGGGACCCAGTACTTC
TRBV10-3	TRBJ2-5	.	.	CAISESTAGETQYF	TGTGCCATCAGTGAGTCAACCGCGGGTGAGACCCAGTACTTC
TRBV25-1	TRBJ1-1	.	.	CASKGRGDGPNTEAFF	TGTGCCAGCAAGGGTCGGGGGGACGGACCGAACACTGAAGCTTTCTTT
TRBV7-9	TRBJ2-3	.	TRBD1	CASSSDRGIGTDTQYF	TGTGCCAGCAGCTCCGACAGGGGAATCGGCACAGATACGCAGTATTTT
TRBV2	TRBJ2-5	.	.	CASKQQETQYF	TGTGCCAGCAAACAGCAAGAGACCCAGTACTTC
TRBV19	TRBJ2-2	.	.	CASNRGLTGNTGELFF	TGTGCCAGTAATAGGGGTCTGACAGGGAACACCGGGGAGCTGTTTTTT
TRBV4-2	TRBJ2-1	.	TRBD2	CASSQTTSEYNEQFF	TGTGCCAGCAGCCAGACGACTAGCGAATACAATGAGCAGTTCTTC
TRBV5-1	TRBJ2-2	.	TRBD2	CASSLLHSGGAGSGELFF	TGCGCCAGCAGCCTACTACATAGCGGGGGGGCCGGGTCCGGGGAGCTGTTTTTT
TRBV7-2	TRBJ2-5	.	TRBD2	CASSYGLAGGGETQYF	TGTGCCAGCAGCTACGGACTAGCGGGAGGAGGAGAGACCCAGTACTTC